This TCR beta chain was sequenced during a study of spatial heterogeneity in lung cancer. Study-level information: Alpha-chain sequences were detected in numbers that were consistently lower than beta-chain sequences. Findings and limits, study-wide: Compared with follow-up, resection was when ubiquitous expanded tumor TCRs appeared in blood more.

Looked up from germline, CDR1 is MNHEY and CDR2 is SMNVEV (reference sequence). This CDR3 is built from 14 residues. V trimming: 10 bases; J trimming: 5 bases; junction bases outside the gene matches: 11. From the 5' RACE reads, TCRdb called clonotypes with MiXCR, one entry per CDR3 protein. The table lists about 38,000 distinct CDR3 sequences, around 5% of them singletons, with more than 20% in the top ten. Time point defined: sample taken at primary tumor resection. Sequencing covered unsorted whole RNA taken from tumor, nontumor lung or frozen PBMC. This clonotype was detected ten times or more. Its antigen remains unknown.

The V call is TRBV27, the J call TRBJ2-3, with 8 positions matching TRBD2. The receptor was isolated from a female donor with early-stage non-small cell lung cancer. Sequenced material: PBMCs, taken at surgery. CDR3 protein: CATRGNGGGDTQYF. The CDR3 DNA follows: TGTGCCACAAGGGGCAACGGGGGGGGAGATACGCAGTATTTT.